The clone carrying this T cell receptor beta chain showed up just a few times. The target antigen is unknown. CDR1 SGHDT and CDR2 YYEEEE come from the germline V gene. The CDR3 is 11 residues long. The ends were cut back, 2 bases at V and 8 bases at J, with 5 bases in the middle. These data are taken from a study of cytomegalovirus exposure and HLA in healthy donors. Findings and caveats of the study: A later analysis linked about 17,000 TCR beta sequences to HLA alleles at 0.05 false discovery rate.

The PCR contained 60 Vbeta and 13 Jbeta primers. The method was immunoSEQ multiplex PCR; TCRdb's version includes in-frame clones alone and lacks a portion of them. The table lists around 150,000 clones, nearly 80% of them singletons. V and J are TRBV5-6 and TRBJ1-3; D is uncertain. The specimen was PBMCs. The receptor's source is a man aged 18 to 30 in good health and CMV-seropositive. CDR3 region: CASSFADTIYF. CDR3 nucleotides: TGTGCCAGCAGCTTTGCGGACACCATATATTTT.